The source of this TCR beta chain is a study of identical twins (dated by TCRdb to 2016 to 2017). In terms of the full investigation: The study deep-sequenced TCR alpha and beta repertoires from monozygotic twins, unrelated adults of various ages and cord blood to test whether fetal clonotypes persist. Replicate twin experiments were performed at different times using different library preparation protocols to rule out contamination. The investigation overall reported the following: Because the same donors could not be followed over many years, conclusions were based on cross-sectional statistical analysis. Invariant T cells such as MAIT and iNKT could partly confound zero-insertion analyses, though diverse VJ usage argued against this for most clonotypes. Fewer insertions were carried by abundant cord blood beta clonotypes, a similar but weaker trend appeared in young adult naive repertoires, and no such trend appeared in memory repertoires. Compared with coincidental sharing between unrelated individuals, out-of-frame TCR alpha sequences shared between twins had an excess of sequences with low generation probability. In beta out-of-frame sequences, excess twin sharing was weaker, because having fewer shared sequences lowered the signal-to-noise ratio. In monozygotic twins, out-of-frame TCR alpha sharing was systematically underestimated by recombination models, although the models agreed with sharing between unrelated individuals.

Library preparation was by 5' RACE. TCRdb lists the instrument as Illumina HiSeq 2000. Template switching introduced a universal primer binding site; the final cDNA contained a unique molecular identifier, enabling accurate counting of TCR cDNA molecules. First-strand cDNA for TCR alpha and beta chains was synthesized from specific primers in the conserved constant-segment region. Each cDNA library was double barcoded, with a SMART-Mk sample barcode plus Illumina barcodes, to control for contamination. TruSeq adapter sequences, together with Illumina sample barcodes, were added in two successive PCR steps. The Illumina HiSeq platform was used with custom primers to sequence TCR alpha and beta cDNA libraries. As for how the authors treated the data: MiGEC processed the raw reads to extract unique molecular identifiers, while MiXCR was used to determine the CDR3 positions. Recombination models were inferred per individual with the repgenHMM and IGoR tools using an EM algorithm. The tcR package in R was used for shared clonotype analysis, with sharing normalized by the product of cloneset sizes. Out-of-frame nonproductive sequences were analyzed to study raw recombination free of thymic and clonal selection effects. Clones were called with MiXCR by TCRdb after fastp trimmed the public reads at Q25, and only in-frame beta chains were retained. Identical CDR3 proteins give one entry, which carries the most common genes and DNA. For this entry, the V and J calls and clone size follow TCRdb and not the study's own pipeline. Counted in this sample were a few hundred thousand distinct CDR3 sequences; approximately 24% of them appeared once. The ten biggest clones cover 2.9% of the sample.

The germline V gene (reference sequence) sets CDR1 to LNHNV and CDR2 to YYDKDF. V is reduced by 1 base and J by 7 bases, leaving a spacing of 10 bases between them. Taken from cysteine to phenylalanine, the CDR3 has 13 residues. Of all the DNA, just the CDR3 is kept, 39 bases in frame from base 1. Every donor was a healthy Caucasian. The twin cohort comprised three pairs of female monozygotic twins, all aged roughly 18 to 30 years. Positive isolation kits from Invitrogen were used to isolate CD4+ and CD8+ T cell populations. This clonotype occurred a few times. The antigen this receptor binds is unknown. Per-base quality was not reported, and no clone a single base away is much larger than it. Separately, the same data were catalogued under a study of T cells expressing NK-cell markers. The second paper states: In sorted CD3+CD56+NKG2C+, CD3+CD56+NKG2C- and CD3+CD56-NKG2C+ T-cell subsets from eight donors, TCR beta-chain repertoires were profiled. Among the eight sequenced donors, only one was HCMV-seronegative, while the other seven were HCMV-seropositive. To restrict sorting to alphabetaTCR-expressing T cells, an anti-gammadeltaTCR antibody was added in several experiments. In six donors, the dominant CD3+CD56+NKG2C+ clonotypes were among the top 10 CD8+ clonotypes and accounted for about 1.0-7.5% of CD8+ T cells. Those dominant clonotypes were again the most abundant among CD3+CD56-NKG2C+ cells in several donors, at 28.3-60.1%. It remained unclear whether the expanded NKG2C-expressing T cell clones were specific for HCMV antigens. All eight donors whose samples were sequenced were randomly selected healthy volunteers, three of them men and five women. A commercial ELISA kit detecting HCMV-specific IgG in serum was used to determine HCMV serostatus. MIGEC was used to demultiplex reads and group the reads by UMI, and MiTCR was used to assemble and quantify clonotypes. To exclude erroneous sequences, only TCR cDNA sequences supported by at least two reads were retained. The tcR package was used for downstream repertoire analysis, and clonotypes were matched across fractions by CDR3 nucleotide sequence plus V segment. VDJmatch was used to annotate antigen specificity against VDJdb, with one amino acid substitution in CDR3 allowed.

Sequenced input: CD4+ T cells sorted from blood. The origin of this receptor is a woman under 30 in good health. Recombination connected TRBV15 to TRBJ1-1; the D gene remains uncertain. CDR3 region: CATSRVGKSEAFF. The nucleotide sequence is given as TGTGCCACCAGCAGAGTGGGGAAGAGTGAAGCTTTCTTT. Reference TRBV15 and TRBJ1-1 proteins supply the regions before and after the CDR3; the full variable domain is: DAMVIQNPRYQVTQFGKPVTLSCSQTLNHNVMYWYQQKSSQAPKLLFHYYDKDFNNEADTPDNFQSRRPNTSFCFLDIRSPGLGDTAMYLCATSRVGKSEAFFGQGTRLTVV.